Below, one TCR beta chain is given with its context. Its target is unknown. Primers included in the PCR were 60 Vbeta and 13 Jbeta primers. The protocol was immunoSEQ multiplex PCR, while the TCRdb copy is restricted to in-frame clones and leaves out a portion. The table has some 200,000 clones, under 85% seen once. These data are taken from a study of cytomegalovirus exposure and HLA in healthy donors. Study-wide findings and caveats: Further analysis was carried out later, and it showed several of the most significant clusters appearing linked to common viral pathogens. Diagnosis of cytomegalovirus status made by the classifier reportedly showed high specificity and sensitivity.

V was trimmed by 2 bases and J by 9 bases, leaving 11 bases between them. Germline V lookup: CDR1 GTSNPN, CDR2 SVGIG (reference sequence). This CDR3 has 12 amino acids. This TCR was recovered from a man aged 45-60 years in good health and CMV-seronegative. J is TRBJ1-5 and V is TRBV30; D gene uncertain. The sample consisted of PBMCs. CDR3 nucleotide sequence: TGTGCCTGGAGTCAGTTACAGACGCCCCAGCATTTT. Translating it yields CAWSQLQTPQHF.